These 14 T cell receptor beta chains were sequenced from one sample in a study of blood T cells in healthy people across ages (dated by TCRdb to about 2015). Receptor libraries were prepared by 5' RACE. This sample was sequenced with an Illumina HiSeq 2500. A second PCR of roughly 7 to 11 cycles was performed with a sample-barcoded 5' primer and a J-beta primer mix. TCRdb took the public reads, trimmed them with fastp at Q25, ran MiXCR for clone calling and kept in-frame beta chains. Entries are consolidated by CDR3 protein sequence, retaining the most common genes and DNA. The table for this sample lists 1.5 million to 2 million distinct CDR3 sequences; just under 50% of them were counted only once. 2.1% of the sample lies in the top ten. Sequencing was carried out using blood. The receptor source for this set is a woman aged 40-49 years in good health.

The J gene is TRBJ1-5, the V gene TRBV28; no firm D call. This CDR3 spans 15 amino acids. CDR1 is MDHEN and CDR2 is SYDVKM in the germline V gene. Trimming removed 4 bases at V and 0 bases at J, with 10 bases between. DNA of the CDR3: TGTGCCAGCAGTTCGATGGGGTATAGCAATCAGCCCCAGCATTTT. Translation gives CASSSMGYSNQPQHF. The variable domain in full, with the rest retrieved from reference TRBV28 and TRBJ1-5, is DVKVTQSSRYLVKRTGEKVFLECVQDMDHENMFWYRQDPGLGLRLIYFSYDVKMKEKGDIPEGYSVSREKKERFSLILESASTNQTSMYLCASSSMGYSNQPQHFGDGTRLSIL.

The CDR3 DNA reads as TGTGCCAGCAGCTTACAGGGTGGAAGCCATGAGCAGTTCTTC. It is translated as CASSLQGGSHEQFF. V and J are TRBV7-2 and TRBJ2-1, with D possibly being TRBD1 (5 bases). CDR1 is SGHTA and CDR2 is FQGNSA in the germline V gene. The CDR3 totals 14 residues. The V and J ends lost 2 bases and 8 bases respectively, with 13 bases between them.

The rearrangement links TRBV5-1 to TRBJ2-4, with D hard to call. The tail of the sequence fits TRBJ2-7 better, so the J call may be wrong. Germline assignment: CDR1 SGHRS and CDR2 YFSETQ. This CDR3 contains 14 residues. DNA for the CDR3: TGCGCCAGCAGCTTGGATGAGAGTATCCACGAGCAGTACTTC. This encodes CASSLDESIHEQYF.

The CDR3 sequence: CASSSGTGGSSYGYTF. As DNA, the CDR3 is TGTGCCAGCTCCTCCGGGACAGGGGGATCGAGCTATGGCTACACCTTC. J is TRBJ1-2 and V is TRBV18; 11 nucleotides align to TRBD1. Germline assignment: CDR1 KGHSH and CDR2 LQKENI. Germline trimming cut 6 bases from V and 4 bases from J; bases unmatched to any gene: 10. The CDR3 covers 16 residues.

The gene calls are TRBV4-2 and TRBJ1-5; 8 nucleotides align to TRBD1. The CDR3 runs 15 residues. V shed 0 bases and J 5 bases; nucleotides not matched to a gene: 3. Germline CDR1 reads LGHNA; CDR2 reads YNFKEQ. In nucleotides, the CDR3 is TGTGCCAGCAGCCAAGATTCGACAGGGGATCAGCCCCAGCATTTT. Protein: CASSQDSTGDQPQHF.

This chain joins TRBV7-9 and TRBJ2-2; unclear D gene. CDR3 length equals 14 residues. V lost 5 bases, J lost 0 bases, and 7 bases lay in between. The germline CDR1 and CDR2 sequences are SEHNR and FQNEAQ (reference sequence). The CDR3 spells CASSTRTNTGELFF. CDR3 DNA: TGTGCCAGCAGCACCCGAACGAACACCGGGGAGCTGTTTTTT.

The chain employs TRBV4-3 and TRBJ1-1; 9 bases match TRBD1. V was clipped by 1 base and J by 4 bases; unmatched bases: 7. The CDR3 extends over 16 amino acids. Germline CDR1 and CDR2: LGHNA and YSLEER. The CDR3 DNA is TGCGCCAGCAGCCAAGTCGTTACAGGGGGCATCACTGAAGCTTTCTTT. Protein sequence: CASSQVVTGGITEAFF.

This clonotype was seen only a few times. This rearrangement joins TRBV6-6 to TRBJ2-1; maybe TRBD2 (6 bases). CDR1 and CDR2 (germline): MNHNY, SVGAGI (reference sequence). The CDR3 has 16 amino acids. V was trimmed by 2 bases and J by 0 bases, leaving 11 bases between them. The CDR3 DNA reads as TGTGCCAGCAGTTACAGTCGGGGGAGCTCCTACAATGAGCAGTTCTTC. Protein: CASSYSRGSSYNEQFF.

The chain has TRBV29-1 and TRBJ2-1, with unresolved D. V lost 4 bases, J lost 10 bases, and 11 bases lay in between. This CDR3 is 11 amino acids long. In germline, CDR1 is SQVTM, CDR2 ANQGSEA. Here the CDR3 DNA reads TGCAGCGTTGTTTTCTCCTACGAGCAGTTCTTC. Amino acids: CSVVFSYEQFF.

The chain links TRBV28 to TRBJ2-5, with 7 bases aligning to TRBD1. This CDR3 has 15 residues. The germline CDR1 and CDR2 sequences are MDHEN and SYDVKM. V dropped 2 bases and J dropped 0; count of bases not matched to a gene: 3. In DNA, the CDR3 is TGTGCCAGCAGTTTAGGGACAGTCGACCAAGAGACCCAGTACTTC. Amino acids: CASSLGTVDQETQYF.

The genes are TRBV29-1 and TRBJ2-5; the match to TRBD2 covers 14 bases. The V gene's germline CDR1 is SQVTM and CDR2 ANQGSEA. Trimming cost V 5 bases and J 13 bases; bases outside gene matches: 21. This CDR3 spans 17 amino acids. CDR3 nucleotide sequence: TGCAGCGTTACGGGGACCCAAGGACTAGCGGGGGGCCATGTGGGGTACTTC. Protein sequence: CSVTGTQGLAGGHVGYF.

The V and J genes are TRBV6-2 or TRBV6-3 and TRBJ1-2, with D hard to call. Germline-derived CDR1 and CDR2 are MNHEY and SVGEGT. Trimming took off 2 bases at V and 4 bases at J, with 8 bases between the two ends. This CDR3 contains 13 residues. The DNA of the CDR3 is TGTGCCAGCAGTTACCAGAGTTCCTATGGCTACACCTTC. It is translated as CASSYQSSYGYTF.

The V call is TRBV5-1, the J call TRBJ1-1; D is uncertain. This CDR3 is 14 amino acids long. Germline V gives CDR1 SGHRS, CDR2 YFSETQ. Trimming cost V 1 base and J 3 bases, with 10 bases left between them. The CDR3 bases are TGCGCCAGCAGCTTGAGATCCCTAGACACTGAAGCTTTCTTT. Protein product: CASSLRSLDTEAFF.

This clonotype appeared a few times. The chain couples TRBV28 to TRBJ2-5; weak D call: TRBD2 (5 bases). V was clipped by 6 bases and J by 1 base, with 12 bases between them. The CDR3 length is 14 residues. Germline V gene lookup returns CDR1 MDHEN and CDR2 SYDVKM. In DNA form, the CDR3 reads TGTGCCAGCAGCTCTCAGGACTTCCAAGAGACCCAGTACTTC. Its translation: CASSSQDFQETQYF.